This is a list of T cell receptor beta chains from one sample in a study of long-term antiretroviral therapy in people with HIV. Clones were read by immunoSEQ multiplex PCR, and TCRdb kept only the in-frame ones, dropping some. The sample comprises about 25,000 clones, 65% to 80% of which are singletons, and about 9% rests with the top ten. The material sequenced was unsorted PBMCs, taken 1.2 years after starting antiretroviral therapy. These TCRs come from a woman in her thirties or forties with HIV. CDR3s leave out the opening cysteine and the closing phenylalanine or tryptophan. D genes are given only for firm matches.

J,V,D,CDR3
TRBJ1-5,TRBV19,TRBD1,ASRATGGVQPQH
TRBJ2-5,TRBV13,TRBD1,ASSFSAGGEGETQY
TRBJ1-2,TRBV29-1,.,SVLFGGAYGYT
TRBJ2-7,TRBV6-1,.,AMGSGSYEQY
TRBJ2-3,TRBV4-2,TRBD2,ASSQAGGAPDTQY
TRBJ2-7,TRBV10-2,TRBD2,ASTSLAGKLEQY
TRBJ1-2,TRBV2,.,ASSFTSYGYT
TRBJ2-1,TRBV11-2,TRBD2,ASSLDPTSVSSYEQF
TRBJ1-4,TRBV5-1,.,ASSLDNRSFEKLF
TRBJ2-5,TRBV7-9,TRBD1,ASSSTPGTAQGETQY
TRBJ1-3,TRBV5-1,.,ASSLLPGGNTIY
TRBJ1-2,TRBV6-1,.,ASSEAGGREGYGYT
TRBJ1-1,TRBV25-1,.,ASSSRGRTEAF
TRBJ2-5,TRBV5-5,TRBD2,ASSLLAGAQETQY
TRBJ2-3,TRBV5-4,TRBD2,ASSFSGGMTDTQY
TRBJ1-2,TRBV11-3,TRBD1,ASSLFTGTGDGYT
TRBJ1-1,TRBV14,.,ASSQDRIVEAF
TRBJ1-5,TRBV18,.,ASSQQGLLQPQH
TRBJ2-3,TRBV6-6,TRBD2,ASSGRDTDTQY
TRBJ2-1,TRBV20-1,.,SAPWGEQF
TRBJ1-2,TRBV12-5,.,ASGFPPGYT
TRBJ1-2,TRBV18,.,ASSPGAAFYGYT
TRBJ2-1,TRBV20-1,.,SASAGPEQF
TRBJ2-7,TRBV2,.,ASSERDTAN
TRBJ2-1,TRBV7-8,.,ASSLETSRNEQF
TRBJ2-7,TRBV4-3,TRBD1,ASSQESTGGFEQY
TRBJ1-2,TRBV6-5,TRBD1,ASRLRDRGHGYT
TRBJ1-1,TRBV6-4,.,ASSVRGGNTEAF
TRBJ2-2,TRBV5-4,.,ASSLGLFSHTGELF
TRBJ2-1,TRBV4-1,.,ASSQTGAWNEQF
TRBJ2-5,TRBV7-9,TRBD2,ASSPGTNQETQY
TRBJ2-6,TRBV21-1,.,ASSLRSGANVLT
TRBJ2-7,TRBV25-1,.,ASSESRTAVYEQY
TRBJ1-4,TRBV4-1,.,ASSQLGRGEKLF
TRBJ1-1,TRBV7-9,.,ASSPGGPEAF
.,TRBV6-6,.,ASSIPGNEQY
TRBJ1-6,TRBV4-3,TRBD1,ASSLHDRGNSPLH
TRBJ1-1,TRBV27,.,ASSPLRGTNTEAF
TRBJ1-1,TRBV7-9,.,ASSLVSLNTEAF
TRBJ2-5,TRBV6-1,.,ASSEPRTFRETQY
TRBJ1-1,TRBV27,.,ASSLEPGRGEAF
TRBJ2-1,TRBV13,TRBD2,ASSTRLAGGKSNEQF
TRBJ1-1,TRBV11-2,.,ASSHTLQGITEAF
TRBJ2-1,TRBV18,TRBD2,ASSSRLAEDNEQF
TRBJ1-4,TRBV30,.,AWSKPNEKLF
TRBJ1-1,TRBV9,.,ASSVDGYTEAF
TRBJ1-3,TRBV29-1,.,SVDQGGSGNTIY
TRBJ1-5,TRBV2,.,ASSEALTPQH
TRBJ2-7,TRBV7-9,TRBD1,ASSRTGGSYEQY
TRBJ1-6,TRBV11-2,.,ASSSQGPNSPLH
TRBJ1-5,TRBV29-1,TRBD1,SVGTGGNQPQH
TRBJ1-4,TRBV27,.,ASSFSDSDEHEKLF
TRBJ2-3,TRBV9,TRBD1,ASSVATGRYTQY
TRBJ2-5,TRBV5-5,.,ASSGGQLQETQY
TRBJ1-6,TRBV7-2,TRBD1,ASSRRTGGFSPLH
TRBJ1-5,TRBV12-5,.,ASGLGLNQPQH